This TCR beta chain was identified in a study of OX40 agonist ivuxolimab in advanced cancers. About the study as a whole: Ivuxolimab was a fully human IgG2 agonistic monoclonal antibody targeting the costimulatory receptor OX40 (CD134). Intravenous ivuxolimab was administered to patients every 2 weeks at six dose levels: 0.01, 0.1, 0.3, 1.5, 3 and 10 mg/kg. Among the 52 dose-escalation patients, around 19 had hepatocellular carcinoma, around 15 melanoma, 9 renal cell carcinoma and 9 head and neck cancer. In the dose-escalation cohort, roughly four fifths of patients were male, and the mean age was approximately 60 years, with a range of about 23 to 85. Patients were allowed to have had prior anti-PD-1, anti-PD-L1 or anti-CTLA-4 therapy, and around 43% of the dose-escalation patients had been treated with checkpoint inhibitors. Three dose-escalation patients achieved partial responses, one with hepatocellular carcinoma and two with cutaneous melanoma. Peripheral TCRbeta sequencing was intended to test whether TCR sequence diversity was altered and clonal T-cell expansion was caused by ivuxolimab. The paper describes the monotherapy dose-escalation part (N of about 50 patients) of the phase I trial of ivuxolimab. Results the study describes overall, beyond this receptor: The antigen specificity of the clonally expanded peripheral T cells was not determined. After ivuxolimab, expanded clones were on average more numerous among CD8+ T cells than among CD4+ T cells. Low levels of normalized T-cell clonal expansion were also seen in some patients who did not respond. In the 0.1-3.0 mg/kg groups, partial responders had among the lowest normalized peripheral clonal expansion, particularly in CD8+ T cells. At doses of 0.1 to 3.0 mg/kg, clonal expansion of both CD4+ and CD8+ blood T cells was observed from baseline to week 6.

Patients with a history of autoimmune disease or receiving systemic immunosuppression were excluded from the trial. Peripheral blood for TCR sequencing was collected from all dose cohorts at baseline, on cycle 4 day 1, and on cycle 7 day 1. Samples were obtained from an open-label, multicenter, first-in-human phase I dose-escalation trial of ivuxolimab. Adults with locally advanced or metastatic head and neck squamous cell, hepatocellular, melanoma or renal cell carcinoma were enrolled in the trial. CD4+ and CD8+ T cells were sorted separately from peripheral blood before TCR sequencing. Genomic DNA was extracted from sorted cells for sequencing of the TCRbeta CDR3 region. The immunoSEQ Assay was used for sequencing of TCRbeta CDR3 regions. In TCRdb, the immuneACCESS table is reduced to in-frame sequences with V and J assigned. These tables do not hold every clone; where another copy was compared, an unresolved V gene accounts for under half, and the others remain unexplained. The sample table shows about 64,000 clones, and about 89% are seen once. The leading ten clones occupy about 5.6% of the sample.

To note about this clone: Its antigen remains undetermined. No much larger clone is present one base from it, and per-base qualities are unavailable.

CDR1 and CDR2, per the germline V gene, are SGHTA and FQGTGA. The CDR3 numbers 15 residues from cysteine through phenylalanine. Only CDR3 DNA is held: 45 bases, read in frame from base 1. A distance of 12 bases separates the germline ends of V and J, which lose 2 bases and 4 bases respectively. The input for sequencing was CD4+ or CD8+ T cells sorted from blood, taken in a trial of the OX40 agonist ivuxolimab. This TCR was sampled from an adult with an advanced solid tumor such as melanoma, head and neck, liver or kidney cancer. The receptor chain draws on TRBV7-3 and TRBJ1-3, and possibly TRBD1, on 5 matching bases. The nucleotide sequence is given as TGTGCCAGCAGCTTATCGGGGGGTGGAGGAAACACCATATATTTT. Its translation is CASSLSGGGGNTIYF.